This entry features one T cell receptor beta chain sequence. The antigen is unknown. The entry originates in a study of shared clonotypes between healthy human individuals. This CDR3 has 15 amino acids. V lost 5 bases to trimming and J lost 1 base, with 13 bases between them. Germline V gene data show CDR1 as SGHTA and CDR2 as FQGNSA. The run depth of the assay was deep. Genomic DNA (from each subset) was split evenly across several immunoSEQ plates. Sequencing used immunoSEQ multiplex PCR; TCRdb keeps in-frame clones, though not all of them. This table has around 1,000,000 clones, roughly 77% appearing once. Broader study findings: Sequencing depth was predicted to influence how clonotypes are shared among donors.

The split of CD4+ cells yielded CD45RA+ naive and CD45RA-negative memory subsets. This chain connects TRBV7-2 to TRBJ2-3; tentatively, D is TRBD1 (5 bases). Sequencing used memory CD4+ T cells from PBMCs. Subset: CD45RA-negative fraction. The sequence came from a young man in good health. Some clones in this sample may be carry-over from other donors' samples. The CDR3 loop reads CASSGRSRGTDTQYF. In nucleotides, the CDR3 is TGTGCCAGCAGCGGTCGGTCCAGGGGCACAGATACGCAGTATTTT.